This T cell receptor beta chain was documented in a study of T cells in Graves' hyperthyroidism and ophthalmopathy. Study conclusions and caveats: Ophthalmopathy was separated from stable hyperthyroidism by a 13 V-J model. Ophthalmopathy prediction by the model preceded onset by a median about 6 months.

A word on this clonotype: Its cognate antigen is unknown.

TCR beta CDR3 regions were amplified from RNA. The HTBI primer set served for first-round RT-PCR of the TCR CDR3. Each CDR3 protein is one row after TCRdb ran MiXCR on the multiplex PCR reads. The sample lists hundreds of thousands of distinct CDR3 sequences; about 45% were seen once. V was clipped by 8 bases and J by 2 bases, with 10 bases between them. The CDR3 covers 12 residues. Germline-derived CDR1 and CDR2 are SQVTM and ANQGSEA. Exclusion followed for patients with uncontrolled infection, other autoimmune disease, pregnancy or lactation. The chain recombines TRBV29-1 with TRBJ1-5; no clear D gene. The source of this sequence is an adult man with Graves' disease, either hyperthyroidism or ophthalmopathy (not recorded which). Input material: peripheral blood or thyroid tissue (not recorded which). CDR3 residues: CSLGSGNQPQHF. The CDR3 nucleotides are TGCAGCTTGGGGTCAGGCAATCAGCCCCAGCATTTT.